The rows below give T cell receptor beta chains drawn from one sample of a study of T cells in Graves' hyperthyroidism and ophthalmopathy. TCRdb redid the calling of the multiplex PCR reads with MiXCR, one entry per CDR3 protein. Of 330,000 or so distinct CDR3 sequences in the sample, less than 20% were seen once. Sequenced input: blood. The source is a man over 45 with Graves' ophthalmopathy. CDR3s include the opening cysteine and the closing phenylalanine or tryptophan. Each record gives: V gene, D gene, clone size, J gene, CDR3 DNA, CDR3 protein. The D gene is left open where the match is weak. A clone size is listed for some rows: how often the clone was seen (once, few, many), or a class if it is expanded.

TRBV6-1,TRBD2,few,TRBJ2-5,TGTGCCAGCAGTAAGATGACTAGCGGGAGTAAGACCCAGTACTTC,CASSKMTSGSKTQYF
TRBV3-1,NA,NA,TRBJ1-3,TGTGCCAGCAGCCTTCGTAACAGAGACTCTGGAAACACCATATATTTT,CASSLRNRDSGNTIYF
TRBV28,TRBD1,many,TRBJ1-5,TGTGCCAGCAGTTCTCCGACAGGGCTGAATCAGCCCCAGCATTTT,CASSSPTGLNQPQHF
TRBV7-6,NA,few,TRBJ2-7,TGTGCCAGCAGCCCCCTTCCCCAGCAGGGGGGTCGGTCTGCTGATGAGCAGTACTTC,CASSPLPQQGGRSADEQYF
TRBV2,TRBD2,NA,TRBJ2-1,TGTGCCAGCAGGGCTCTAGCGGGGGCCTACAATGAGCAGTTCTTC,CASRALAGAYNEQFF
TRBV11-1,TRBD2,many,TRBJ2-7,TGTGCCAGCAGTTTCGGGACTAGCGGGAGAGGCGAGCAGTACTTC,CASSFGTSGRGEQYF
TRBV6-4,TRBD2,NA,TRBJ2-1,TGTGCCAGCAGCCCTAGCGGGGGTCACAATGAGCAGTTCTTC,CASSPSGGHNEQFF
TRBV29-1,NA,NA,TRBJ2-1,TGCAGCGTTGAGGTAGCACACCACCGAGGTAGTGAGCAGTTCTTC,CSVEVAHHRGSEQFF
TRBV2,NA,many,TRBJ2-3,TGTGCCAGCACGAGGGACACAGATACGCAGTATTTT,CASTRDTDTQYF
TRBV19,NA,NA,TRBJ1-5,TGTGCCAGTAGTACCACCCGGGCCCAGCATTTT,CASSTTRAQHF
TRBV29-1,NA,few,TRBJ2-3,TGCAGCGTGGGCCGGGACAACACAGATACGCAGTATTTT,CSVGRDNTDTQYF
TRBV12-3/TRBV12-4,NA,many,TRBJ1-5,TGTGCCAGCAGTTTTCAGGGTAGCAATCAGCCCCAGCATTTT,CASSFQGSNQPQHF
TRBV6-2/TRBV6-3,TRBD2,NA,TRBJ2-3,TGTGCCAGCATCAGAGCGGGAGGGCCGAATACGCAGTATTTT,CASIRAGGPNTQYF